The present T cell receptor (beta chain) was sequenced within a study of cytomegalovirus exposure and HLA in healthy donors. About the research overall: Falling in the Caucasian-associated ancestry cluster were roughly 80% of approximately 400 genotyped donors. Study-wide results and limits: Overall, roughly 160 TCR beta chains were annotated as cytomegalovirus-associated. Most TCR sequences were seen very rarely across donors, but some public TCRs occurred in many.

Concerning this clone: Its antigen is as yet unknown.

PCR amplification relied on 60 Vbeta primers (plus 13 Jbeta primers). In the original processing: There were around 80 million unique TCR beta chains by a later count, and around 10 million of them were shared. TCRdb's table, derived via immunoSEQ multiplex PCR, lists solely in-frame clones and lacks some. Clone size and the V and J calls come from that table; the DNA yielded D and trimming. Of some 130,000 clones listed, 65% to 80% are singletons. The CDR3 sequence is 16 residues long. Germline trimming cut 0 bases from V and 9 bases from J; bases unmatched to any gene: 9. CDR1 and CDR2 (germline): SGDLS, YYNGEE.

The source is a man between 40 and 49 years old in good health and CMV-seropositive. The chain links TRBV9 to TRBJ2-1, with 10 bases fitting TRBD2. Sequenced sample: PBMCs. The CDR3 here is CASSVVSSGSYGEQFF. The CDR3 nucleotides are TGTGCCAGCAGCGTAGTGTCTAGCGGGAGTTATGGTGAGCAGTTCTTC.